Sequencing of this T cell receptor beta chain was carried out in a study of blood T cell repertoires in COVID-19. Study-wide context: Sample material is recorded as cDNA or gDNA derived from T cells, B-cell-depleted T cells, or PBMCs.

Per the authors' pipeline: Reference gene primer amplification yielded estimated nucleated cell counts. The assay was immunoSEQ multiplex PCR, and TCRdb's table has in-frame clones only and misses some. V and J calls and clone size are copied from that table; D and trimming were computed from the DNA. The data contain 56,000 or so clones, roughly 87% of them singletons. What was sequenced was peripheral blood. The TCR sequence derives from a human donor in a cohort sampled during active COVID-19.

CDR3 in DNA: TGTGCCAGCAGTTACGTCGGGGACGAGCAGTACTTC. It yields the protein CASSYVGDEQYF. V usage is TRBV6-6 and J usage is TRBJ2-7; D might be TRBD2 (5 bases). Trimming removed 2 bases at V and 5 bases at J, with 7 bases between. CDR1 is MNHNY and CDR2 is SVGAGI in the germline V gene (reference sequence). There are 12 residues in the CDR3.